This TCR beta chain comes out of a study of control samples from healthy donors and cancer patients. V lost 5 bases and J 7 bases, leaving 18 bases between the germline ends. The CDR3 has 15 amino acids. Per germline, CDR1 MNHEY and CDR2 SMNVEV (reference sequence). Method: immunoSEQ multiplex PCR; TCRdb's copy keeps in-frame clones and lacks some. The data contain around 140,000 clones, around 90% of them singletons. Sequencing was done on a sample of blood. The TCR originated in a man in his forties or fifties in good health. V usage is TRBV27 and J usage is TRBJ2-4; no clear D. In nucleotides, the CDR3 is TGTGCCAGCAGTCCAGATCGCACCTCCGGGAACATTCAGTACTTC. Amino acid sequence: CASSPDRTSGNIQYF.